Sequencing of this T cell receptor beta chain was carried out in a study of response to subunit inactivated influenza vaccine. TCRdb fed the RT-PCR reads into MiXCR, producing one record per CDR3 protein. Found here are 500,000 to 550,000 distinct CDR3 sequences, 20% to 25% of them singletons; the top ten hold approximately 3%. This clonotype has a handful of counts. Trimming stripped 2 bases from V and 1 base from J, with 5 bases between. This CDR3 is built from 13 residues. CDR1 is LGHDT, CDR2 YNNKEL, per germline (reference sequence). Another study also made use of these data, one on T cells expressing NK-cell markers. Per that paper: In generating TCR beta cDNA, 5'RACE template switching with UMIs was used. A handful of donors showed these clonotypes also leading the CD3+CD56-NKG2C+ fraction.

The rearrangement links TRBV3-1 to TRBJ1-1; D remains ambiguous. This clonotype was sampled from a man aged 50 to 59 who received an inactivated influenza vaccine. The sample here was CD4+ T cells sorted from PBMCs, taken about 11 days after vaccination. CDR3 sequence reads: CASSQKANTEAFF. The CDR3 region has the DNA TGTGCCAGCAGCCAAAAAGCGAACACTGAAGCTTTCTTT.